This passage covers 7 T cell receptor beta chains from one sample sequenced in a study of shared clonotypes between healthy human individuals. Naive-designated CD8 cells lacked CD45RO, were positively enriched for CCR7, and omitted terminally differentiated effector memory CD45RA+ cells. Assay: immunoSEQ multiplex PCR; the TCRdb copy retains only in-frame clones and omits some. The profile shows about 590,000 clones, nearly 97% of them singletons. Material for sequencing was naive CD8+ T cells sorted from blood. The source is a woman in her thirties in good health.

The J gene is TRBJ2-5, the V gene TRBV27; 10 nucleotides align to TRBD2. Germline lookup yields CDR1 MNHEY and CDR2 SMNVEV (reference sequence). J gave up 0 bases and V 2 bases, and 0 bases lay outside the gene matches. CDR3 length: 15 amino acids. CDR3 protein: CASSLTSGNQETQYF. Written as DNA, the CDR3 is TGTGCCAGCAGTTTAACTAGCGGGAACCAAGAGACCCAGTACTTC.

To note about this clone: Other DNA sequences in the sample encode the same CDR3. The chain couples TRBV7-2 to TRBJ2-7, with D hard to call. Per the germline V gene, CDR1 is SGHTA and CDR2 is FQGNSA. The CDR3 is 16 residues long. The V end lost 1 base, the J end lost 0 bases, and 13 bases lay between the germline ends. The chain's CDR3 is CASSLGGLAVSYEQYF. In nucleotides, the CDR3 is TGTGCCAGCAGCTTAGGCGGTTTGGCGGTCTCCTACGAGCAGTACTTC.

J is TRBJ1-4 and V is TRBV27; D ambiguous. CDR3 length: 15 amino acids. CDR1 MNHEY and CDR2 SMNVEV come from the germline V gene (reference sequence). Between the trimmed V and J ends, which lost 2 bases and 2 bases, there was a span of 9 bases. CDR3: CASSLGWGTNEKLFF. CDR3 bases: TGTGCCAGCAGTTTAGGTTGGGGTACTAATGAAAAACTGTTTTTT.

The chain links TRBV6-4 to TRBJ2-3; TRBD1 agrees at 11 bases. The CDR3 spans 13 residues. The J segment lost 3 bases and the V segment lost 8 bases, leaving 1 base of the junction unmatched. Germline values: CDR1 MRHNA, CDR2 SNTAGT. DNA for the CDR3: TGTGCCAGCCGGGACAGGGGGACAGATACGCAGTATTTT. Its translation: CASRDRGTDTQYF.

V and J are TRBV11-2 and TRBJ1-2; unclear D gene. V lost 5 bases to trimming and J lost 7 bases, with 14 bases between them. This CDR3 contains 13 residues. Germline lookup yields CDR1 SGHAT and CDR2 FQNNGV. The CDR3 protein is CASSHWEASGYTF. For the CDR3, the DNA is TGTGCCAGCAGCCACTGGGAGGCCTCTGGCTACACCTTC.

This clone was seen a few times. V gene TRBV7-6 combines with J gene TRBJ1-3; perhaps TRBD1 as D (5 bases). This CDR3 is built from 14 residues. Germline CDR1 SGHVS, CDR2 FNYEAQ. The germline V and J ends were trimmed by 5 bases and 6 bases, with 14 bases remaining between them. CDR3 DNA sequence: TGTGCCAGCAGCGACCGGGACGGCATAAACACCATATATTTT. Its translation: CASSDRDGINTIYF. Supplemented by reference TRBV7-6 and TRBJ1-3, the full variable domain reads GAGVSQSPRYKVTKRGQDVALRCDPISGHVSLYWYRQALGQGPEFLTYFNYEAQQDKSGLPNDRFSAERPEGSISTLTIQRTEQRDSAMYRCASSDRDGINTIYFGEGSWLTVV.

The rearrangement links TRBV1 to TRBJ2-5; whether TRBD2, the table's D call, matches the DNA was not checked. TRBV1 is designated a pseudogene. The CDR3 runs to 16 residues. The CDR3 is CTSSQALAGDRETQYF. The DNA of the CDR3 is TGCACCAGCAGCCAAGCACTAGCGGGAGATCGAGAGACCCAGTACTTC.